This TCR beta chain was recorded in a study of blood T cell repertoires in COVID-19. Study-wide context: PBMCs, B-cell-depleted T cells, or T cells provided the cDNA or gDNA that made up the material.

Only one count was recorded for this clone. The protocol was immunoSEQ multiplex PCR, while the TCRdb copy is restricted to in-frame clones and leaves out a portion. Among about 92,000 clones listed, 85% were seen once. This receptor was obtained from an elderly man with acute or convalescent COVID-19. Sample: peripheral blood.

The CDR3 sequence is CASSLSRGLQSEKLFF. For the CDR3, the DNA is TGTGCCAGCAGCTTGAGTAGGGGGCTTCAAAGTGAAAAACTGTTTTTT. The rearrangement joins TRBV5-5 to TRBJ1-4; 7 nucleotides agree with TRBD1. This CDR3 comprises 16 residues. With V trimmed by 1 base and J by 7 bases, 10 bases remained unmatched. Germline V gives CDR1 SGHKS, CDR2 YYEKEE (reference sequence).